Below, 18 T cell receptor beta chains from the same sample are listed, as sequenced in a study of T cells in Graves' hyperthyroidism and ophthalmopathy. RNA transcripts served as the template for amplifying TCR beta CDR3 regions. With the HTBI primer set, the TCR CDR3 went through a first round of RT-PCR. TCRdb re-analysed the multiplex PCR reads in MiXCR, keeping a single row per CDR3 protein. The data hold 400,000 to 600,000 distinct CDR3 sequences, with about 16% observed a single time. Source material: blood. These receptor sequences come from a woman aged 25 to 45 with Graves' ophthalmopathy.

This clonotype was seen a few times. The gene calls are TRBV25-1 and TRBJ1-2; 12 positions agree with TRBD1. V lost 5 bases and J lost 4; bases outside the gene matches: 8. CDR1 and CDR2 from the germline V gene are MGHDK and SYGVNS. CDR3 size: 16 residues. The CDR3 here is CASSYTGTGGIYGYTF. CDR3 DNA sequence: TGTGCCAGCAGTTATACCGGGACAGGGGGCATCTATGGCTACACCTTC.

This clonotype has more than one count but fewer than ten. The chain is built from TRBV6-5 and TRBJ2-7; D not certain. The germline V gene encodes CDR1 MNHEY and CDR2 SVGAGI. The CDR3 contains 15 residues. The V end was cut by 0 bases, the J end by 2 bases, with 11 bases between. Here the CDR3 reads CASSYSRGNTYEQYF. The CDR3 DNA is TGTGCCAGCAGTTACTCGCGTGGGAACACCTACGAGCAGTACTTC.

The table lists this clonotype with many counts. CDR3 in amino acids: CASSQDPTTYEQYF. CDR3 sequence (DNA): TGTGCCAGCAGCCAAGATCCGACGACCTACGAGCAGTACTTC. The rearrangement links TRBV3-1 to TRBJ2-7; the D is unclear. The V gene lost 0 bases and the J gene lost 2 bases, with 8 bases spanning the gap. Germline V gene lookup returns CDR1 LGHDT and CDR2 YNNKEL (reference sequence). This CDR3 is 14 amino acids long.

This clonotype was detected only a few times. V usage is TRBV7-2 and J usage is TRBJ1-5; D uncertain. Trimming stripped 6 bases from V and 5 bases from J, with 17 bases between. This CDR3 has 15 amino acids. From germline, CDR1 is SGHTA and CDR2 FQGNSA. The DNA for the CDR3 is TGTGCCAGCAGTGAGGGAATTTCGGGTCATCAGCCCCAGCATTTT. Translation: CASSEGISGHQPQHF.

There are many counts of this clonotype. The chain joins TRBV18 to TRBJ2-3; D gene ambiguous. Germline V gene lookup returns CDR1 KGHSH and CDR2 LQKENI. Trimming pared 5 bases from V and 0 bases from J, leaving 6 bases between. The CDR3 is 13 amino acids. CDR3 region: CASSTTSTDTQYF. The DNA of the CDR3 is TGTGCCAGCTCAACAACCAGCACAGATACGCAGTATTTT.

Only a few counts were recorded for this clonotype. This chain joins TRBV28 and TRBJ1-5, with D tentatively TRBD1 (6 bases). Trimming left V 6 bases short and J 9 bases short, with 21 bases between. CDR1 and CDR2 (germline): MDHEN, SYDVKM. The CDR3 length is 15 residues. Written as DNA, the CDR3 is TGTGCCAGCAGAAAATCCCAGGGGTCGAGTCGGCCCCAGCATTTT. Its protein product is CASRKSQGSSRPQHF. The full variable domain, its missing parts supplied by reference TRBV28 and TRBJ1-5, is DVKVTQSSRYLVKRTGEKVFLECVQDMDHENMFWYRQDPGLGLRLIYFSYDVKMKEKGDIPEGYSVSREKKERFSLILESASTNQTSMYLCASRKSQGSSRPQHFGDGTRLSIL.

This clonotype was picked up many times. CDR3 residues: CASSPGQGRRKNIQYF. Here the CDR3 DNA reads TGTGCCAGCAGTCCTGGACAGGGCAGGCGTAAAAACATTCAGTACTTC. The chain uses TRBV27 and TRBJ2-4; 8 positions match TRBD1. In germline, CDR1 is MNHEY, CDR2 SMNVEV (reference sequence). V trimming: 5 bases; J trimming: 4 bases; junction bases outside the gene matches: 10. This CDR3 is 16 amino acids long.

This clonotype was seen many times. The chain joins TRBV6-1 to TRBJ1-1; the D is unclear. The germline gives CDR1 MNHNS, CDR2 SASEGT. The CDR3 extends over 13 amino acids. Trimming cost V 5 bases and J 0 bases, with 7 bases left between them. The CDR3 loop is CASSLKLNTEAFF. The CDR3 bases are TGTGCCAGCAGTTTAAAACTGAACACTGAAGCTTTCTTT.

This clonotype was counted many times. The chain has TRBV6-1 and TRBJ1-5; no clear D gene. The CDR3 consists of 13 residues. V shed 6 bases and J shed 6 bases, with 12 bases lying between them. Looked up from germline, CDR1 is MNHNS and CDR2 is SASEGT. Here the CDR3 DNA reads TGTGCCAGCAGCAGGACTCCGGGTCAGCCCCAGCATTTT. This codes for CASSRTPGQPQHF.

CDR3 residues: CASSLFRDLETQYF. As DNA, the CDR3 is TGTGCCAGCAGTTTATTTAGGGATTTAGAGACCCAGTACTTC. The chain joins TRBV28 to TRBJ2-5; no clear D. V lost 1 base to trimming and J lost 4 bases, with 10 bases between them. The CDR3 is 14 amino acids. Looked up from germline, CDR1 is MDHEN and CDR2 is SYDVKM.

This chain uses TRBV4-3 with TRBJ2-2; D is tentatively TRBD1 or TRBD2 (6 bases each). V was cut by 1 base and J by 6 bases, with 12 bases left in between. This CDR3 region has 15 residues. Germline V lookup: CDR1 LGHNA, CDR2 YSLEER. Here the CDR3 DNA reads TGCGCCAGCAGCCAAGCCCGCCGGGGGCCCGGGGAGCTGTTTTTT. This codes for CASSQARRGPGELFF.

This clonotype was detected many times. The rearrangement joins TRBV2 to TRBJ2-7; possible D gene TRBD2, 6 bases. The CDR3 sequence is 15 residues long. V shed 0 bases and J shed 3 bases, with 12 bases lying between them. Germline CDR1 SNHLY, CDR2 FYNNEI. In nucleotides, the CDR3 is TGTGCCAGCAGTGAAGCGGGGCGGAGGGGCTACGAGCAGTACTTC. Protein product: CASSEAGRRGYEQYF.

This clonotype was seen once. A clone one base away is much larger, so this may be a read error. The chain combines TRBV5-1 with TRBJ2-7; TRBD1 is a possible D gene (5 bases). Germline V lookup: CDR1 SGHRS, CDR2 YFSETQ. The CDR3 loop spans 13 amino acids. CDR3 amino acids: CASSQGSSYGQYF. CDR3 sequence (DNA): TGCGCCAGCAGCCAGGGATCTTCCTACGGGCAGTACTTC.

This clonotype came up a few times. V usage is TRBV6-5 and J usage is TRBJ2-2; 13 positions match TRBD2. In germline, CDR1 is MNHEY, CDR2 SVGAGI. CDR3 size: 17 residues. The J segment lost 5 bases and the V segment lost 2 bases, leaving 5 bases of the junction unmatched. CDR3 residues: CASSYIGTSGITGELFF. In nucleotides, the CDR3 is TGTGCCAGCAGTTACATCGGGACTAGCGGGATTACCGGGGAGCTGTTTTTT.

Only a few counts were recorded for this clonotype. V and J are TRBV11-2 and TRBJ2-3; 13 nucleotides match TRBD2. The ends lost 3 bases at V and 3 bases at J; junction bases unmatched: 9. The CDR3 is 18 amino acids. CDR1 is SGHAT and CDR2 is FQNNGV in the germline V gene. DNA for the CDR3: TGTGCCAGCAGCTTCCCCGGGACTAGCGGGAAGATTACAGATACGCAGTATTTT. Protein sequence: CASSFPGTSGKITDTQYF. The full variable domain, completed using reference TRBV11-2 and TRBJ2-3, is EAGVAQSPRYKIIEKRQSVAFWCNPISGHATLYWYQQILGQGPKLLIQFQNNGVVDDSQLPKDRFSAERLKGVDSTLKIQPAKLEDSAVYLCASSFPGTSGKITDTQYFGPGTRLTVL.

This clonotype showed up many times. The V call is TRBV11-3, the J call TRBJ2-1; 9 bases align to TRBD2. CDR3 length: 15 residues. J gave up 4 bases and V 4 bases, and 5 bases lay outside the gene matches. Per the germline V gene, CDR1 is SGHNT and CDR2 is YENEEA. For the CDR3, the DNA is TGTGCCAGCAGCTCTAGACTAGCGGATTACAATGAGCAGTTCTTC. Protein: CASSSRLADYNEQFF.

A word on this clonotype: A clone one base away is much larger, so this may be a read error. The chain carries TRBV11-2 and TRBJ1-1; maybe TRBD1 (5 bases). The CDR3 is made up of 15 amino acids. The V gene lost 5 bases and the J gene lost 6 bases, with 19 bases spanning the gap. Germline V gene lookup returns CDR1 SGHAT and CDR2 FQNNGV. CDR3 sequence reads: CASSPRGKGRSEAFF. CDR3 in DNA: TGTGCCAGCAGCCCTCGGGGCAAAGGGCGCTCTGAAGCTTTCTTT.

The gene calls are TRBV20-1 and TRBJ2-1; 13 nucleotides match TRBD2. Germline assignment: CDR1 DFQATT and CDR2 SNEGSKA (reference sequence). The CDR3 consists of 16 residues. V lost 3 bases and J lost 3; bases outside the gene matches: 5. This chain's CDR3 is CSARKTSGGVYNEQFF. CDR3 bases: TGCAGTGCTAGGAAAACTAGCGGGGGGGTCTACAATGAGCAGTTCTTC.